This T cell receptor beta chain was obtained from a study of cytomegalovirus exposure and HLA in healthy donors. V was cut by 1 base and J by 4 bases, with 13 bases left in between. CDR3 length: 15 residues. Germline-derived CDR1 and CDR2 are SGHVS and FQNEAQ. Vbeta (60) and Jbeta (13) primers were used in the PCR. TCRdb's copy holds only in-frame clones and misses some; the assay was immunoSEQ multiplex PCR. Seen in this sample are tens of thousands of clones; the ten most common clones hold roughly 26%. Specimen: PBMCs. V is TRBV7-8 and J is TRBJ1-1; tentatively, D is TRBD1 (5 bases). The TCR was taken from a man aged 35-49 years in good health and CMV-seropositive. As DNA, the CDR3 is TGTGCCAGCAGCTTAGTGATAGGGGCAAGCACTGAAGCTTTCTTT. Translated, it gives CASSLVIGASTEAFF.